A single T cell receptor (beta chain) is shown here with its context. Its antigen is not known. The source of the sample is a study of T cells in Graves' hyperthyroidism and ophthalmopathy. Overall study findings and caveats: Most clonotypes that expanded in the thyroid above 0.001 also showed up in blood. The model identified upcoming ophthalmopathy a median about 7.1 months ahead of onset.

These patients, aged 18 to 65, had recently diagnosed hyperthyroidism lasting under 2 months. Over 8 ml fresh peripheral blood yielded the PBMCs. The source material, RNA transcripts, was used to amplify TCR beta CDR3 regions. Researchers ran a first-round RT-PCR on the TCR CDR3 using the HTBI primer set. TCRdb recomputed calls from the multiplex PCR reads with MiXCR, one row per CDR3 protein. This table has roughly 420,000 distinct CDR3 sequences, more than 15% appearing once. This clonotype was obtained from a woman between 18 and 29 years old with Graves' hyperthyroidism. Sequenced material: blood.

The CDR3 here is CASSQGRARDTDTQYF. CDR3 bases: TGTGCCAGCAGCCAAGGACGGGCCAGGGACACAGATACGCAGTATTTT. The V and J genes are TRBV14 and TRBJ2-3; D perhaps matches TRBD1 (5 bases). V lost 1 base and J 2 bases, leaving 13 bases between the germline ends. The germline gives CDR1 SGHDN, CDR2 FVKESK. The CDR3 is 16 residues long.